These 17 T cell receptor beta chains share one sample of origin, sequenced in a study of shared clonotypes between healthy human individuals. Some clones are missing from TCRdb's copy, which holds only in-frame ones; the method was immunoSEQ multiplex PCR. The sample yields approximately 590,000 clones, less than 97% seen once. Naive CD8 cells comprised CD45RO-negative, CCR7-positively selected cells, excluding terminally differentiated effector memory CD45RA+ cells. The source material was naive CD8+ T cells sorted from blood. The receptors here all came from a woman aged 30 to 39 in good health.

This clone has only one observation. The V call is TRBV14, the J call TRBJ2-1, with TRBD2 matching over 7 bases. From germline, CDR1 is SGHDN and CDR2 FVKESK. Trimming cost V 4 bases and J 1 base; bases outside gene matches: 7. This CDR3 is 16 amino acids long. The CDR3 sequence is CASSLLAGLSYNEQFF. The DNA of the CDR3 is TGTGCCAGCAGCCTCTTAGCGGGTTTATCCTACAATGAGCAGTTCTTC.

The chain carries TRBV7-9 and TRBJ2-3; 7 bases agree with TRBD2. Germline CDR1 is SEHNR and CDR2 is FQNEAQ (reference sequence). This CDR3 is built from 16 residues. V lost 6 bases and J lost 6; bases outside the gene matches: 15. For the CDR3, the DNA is TGTGCCAGCAGGACCAACCGGGCAGCGGGGTACGATACGCAGTATTTT. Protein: CASRTNRAAGYDTQYF.

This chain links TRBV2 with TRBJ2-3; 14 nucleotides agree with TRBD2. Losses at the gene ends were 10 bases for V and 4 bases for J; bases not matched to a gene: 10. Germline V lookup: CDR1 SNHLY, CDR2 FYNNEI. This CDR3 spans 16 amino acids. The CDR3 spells CATGTSGRGEADTQYF. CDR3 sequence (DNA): TGTGCCACGGGGACTAGCGGGAGAGGCGAGGCAGATACGCAGTATTTT. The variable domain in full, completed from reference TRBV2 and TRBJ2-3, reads EPEVTQTPSHQVTQMGQEVILRCVPISNHLYFYWYRQILGQKVEFLVSFYNNEISEKSEIFDDQFSVERPDGSNFTLKIRSTKLEDSAMYFCATGTSGRGEADTQYFGPGTRLTVL.

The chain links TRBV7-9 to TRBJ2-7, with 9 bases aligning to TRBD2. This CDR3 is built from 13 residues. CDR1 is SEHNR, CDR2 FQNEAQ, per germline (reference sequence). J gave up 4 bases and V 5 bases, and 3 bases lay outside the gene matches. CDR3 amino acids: CASSGLAKYEQYF. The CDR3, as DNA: TGTGCCAGCAGCGGACTAGCGAAGTACGAGCAGTACTTC. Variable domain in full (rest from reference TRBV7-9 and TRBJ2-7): DTGVSQNPRHKITKRGQNVTFRCDPISEHNRLYWYRQTLGQGPEFLTYFQNEAQLEKSRLLSDRFSAERPKGSFSTLEIQRTEQGDSAMYLCASSGLAKYEQYFGPGTRLTVT.

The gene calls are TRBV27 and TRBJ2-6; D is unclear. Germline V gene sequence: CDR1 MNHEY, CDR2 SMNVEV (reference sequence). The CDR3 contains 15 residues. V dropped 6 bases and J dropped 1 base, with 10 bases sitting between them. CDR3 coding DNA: TGTGCCAGCAGCGAACGGGCATCTGGGGCCAACGTCCTGACTTTC. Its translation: CASSERASGANVLTF.

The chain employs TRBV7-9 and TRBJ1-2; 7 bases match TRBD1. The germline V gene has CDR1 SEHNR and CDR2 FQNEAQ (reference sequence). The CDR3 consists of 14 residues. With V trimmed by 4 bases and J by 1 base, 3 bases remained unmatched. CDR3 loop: CASSSGTVNYGYTF. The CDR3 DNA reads TGTGCCAGCAGCTCCGGGACAGTTAACTATGGCTACACCTTC. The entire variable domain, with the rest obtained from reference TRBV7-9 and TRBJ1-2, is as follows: DTGVSQNPRHKITKRGQNVTFRCDPISEHNRLYWYRQTLGQGPEFLTYFQNEAQLEKSRLLSDRFSAERPKGSFSTLEIQRTEQGDSAMYLCASSSGTVNYGYTFGSGTRLTVV.

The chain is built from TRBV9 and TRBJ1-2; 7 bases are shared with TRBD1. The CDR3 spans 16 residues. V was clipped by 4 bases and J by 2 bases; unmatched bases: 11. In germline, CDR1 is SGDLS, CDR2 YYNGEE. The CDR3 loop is CASSTRGDRHNYGYTF. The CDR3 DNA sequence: TGTGCCAGCAGCACCCGAGGGGACAGACACAACTATGGCTACACCTTC.

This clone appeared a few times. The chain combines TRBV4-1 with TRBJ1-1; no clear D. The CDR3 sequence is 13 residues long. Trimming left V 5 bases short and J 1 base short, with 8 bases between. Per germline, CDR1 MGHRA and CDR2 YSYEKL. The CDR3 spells CASSFGPNTEAFF. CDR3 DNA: TGCGCCAGCAGCTTCGGACCGAACACTGAAGCTTTCTTT.

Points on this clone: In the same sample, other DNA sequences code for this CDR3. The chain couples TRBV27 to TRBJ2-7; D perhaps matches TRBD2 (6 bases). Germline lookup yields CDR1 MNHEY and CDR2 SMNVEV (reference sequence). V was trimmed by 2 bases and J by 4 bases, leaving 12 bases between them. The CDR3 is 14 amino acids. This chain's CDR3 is CASSLAGRGYEQYF. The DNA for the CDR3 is TGTGCCAGCAGTTTAGCGGGGAGAGGATACGAGCAGTACTTC.

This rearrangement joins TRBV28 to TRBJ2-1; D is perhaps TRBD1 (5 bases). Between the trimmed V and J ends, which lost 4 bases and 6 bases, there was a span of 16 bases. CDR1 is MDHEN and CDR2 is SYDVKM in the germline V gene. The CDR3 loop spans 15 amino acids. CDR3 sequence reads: CASSSTGSAFNEQFF. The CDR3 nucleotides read TGTGCCAGCAGTTCTACAGGTTCCGCATTCAATGAGCAGTTCTTC.

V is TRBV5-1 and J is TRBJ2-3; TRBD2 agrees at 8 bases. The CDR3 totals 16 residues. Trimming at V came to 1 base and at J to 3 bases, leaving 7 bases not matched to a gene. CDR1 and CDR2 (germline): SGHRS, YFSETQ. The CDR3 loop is CASSLTSGLRTDTQYF. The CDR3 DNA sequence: TGCGCCAGCAGCTTGACTAGCGGCCTAAGAACAGATACGCAGTATTTT.

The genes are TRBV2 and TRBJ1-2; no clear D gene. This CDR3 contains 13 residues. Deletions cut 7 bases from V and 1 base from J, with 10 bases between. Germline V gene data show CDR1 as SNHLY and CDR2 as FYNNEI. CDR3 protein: CASKEQVNYGYTF. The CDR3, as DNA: TGTGCCAGCAAAGAGCAGGTTAACTATGGCTACACCTTC.

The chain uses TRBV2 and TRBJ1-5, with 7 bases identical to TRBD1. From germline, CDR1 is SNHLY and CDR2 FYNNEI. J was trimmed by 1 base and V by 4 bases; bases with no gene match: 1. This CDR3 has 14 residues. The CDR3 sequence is CASSGGQSNQPQHF. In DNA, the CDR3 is TGTGCCAGCAGTGGGGGACAGAGCAATCAGCCCCAGCATTTT.

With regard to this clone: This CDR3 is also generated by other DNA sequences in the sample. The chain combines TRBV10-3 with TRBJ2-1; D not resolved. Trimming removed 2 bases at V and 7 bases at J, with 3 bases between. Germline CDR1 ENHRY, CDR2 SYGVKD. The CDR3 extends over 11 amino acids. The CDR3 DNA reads TGTGCCATCAGTGAGATAAATGAGCAGTTCTTC. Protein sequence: CAISEINEQFF.

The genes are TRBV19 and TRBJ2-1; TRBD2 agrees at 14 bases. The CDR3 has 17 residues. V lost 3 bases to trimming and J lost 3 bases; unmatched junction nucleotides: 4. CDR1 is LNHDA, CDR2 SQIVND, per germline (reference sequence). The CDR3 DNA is TGTGCCAGTAGTATTGGGACTAGCGGGAGCCTCTACAATGAGCAGTTCTTC. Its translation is CASSIGTSGSLYNEQFF. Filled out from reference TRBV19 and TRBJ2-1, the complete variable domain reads DGGITQSPKYLFRKEGQNVTLSCEQNLNHDAMYWYRQDPGQGLRLIYYSQIVNDFQKGDIAEGYSVSREKKESFPLTVTSAQKNPTAFYLCASSIGTSGSLYNEQFFGPGTRLTVL.

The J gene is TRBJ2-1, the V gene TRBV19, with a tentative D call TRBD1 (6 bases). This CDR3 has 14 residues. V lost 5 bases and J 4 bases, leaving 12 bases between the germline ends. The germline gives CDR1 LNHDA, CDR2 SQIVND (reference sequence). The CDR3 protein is CASSPSTGYNEQFF. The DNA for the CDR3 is TGTGCCAGTAGTCCCTCGACAGGATACAATGAGCAGTTCTTC.

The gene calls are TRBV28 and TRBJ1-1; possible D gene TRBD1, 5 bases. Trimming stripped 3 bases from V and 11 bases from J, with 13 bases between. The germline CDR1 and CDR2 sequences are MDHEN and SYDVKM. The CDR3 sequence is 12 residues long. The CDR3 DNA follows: TGTGCCAGCAGTTTTACCGCCCGGGGCGCTTTCTTT. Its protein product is CASSFTARGAFF.